The 5 T cell receptor beta chains reported below all come from one sample, sequenced in a study of cytomegalovirus exposure and HLA in healthy donors (dated by TCRdb to about 2017). Receptor amplification or capture employed the immunoSEQ multiplex PCR assay. For the multiplex PCR, a mixture combining 60 forward primers for TCR Vbeta segments and 13 reverse primers for TCR Jbeta segments was used. TCRdb stores this immuneACCESS table with in-frame sequences only. Part of the clones is absent; in the studies checked, under half of the shortfall reflects unresolved V genes, and no reason is known for the rest. For this sample there are 100,000 to 150,000 clones; approximately 80% appear just once. The top ten hold under 13% of the sample. Sample: PBMCs. The receptors were sampled from a man in his thirties or forties in good health and CMV-seropositive.

The rearrangement links TRBV18 to TRBJ2-5; TRBD1 matches at 10 bases. There are 15 residues in the CDR3. After removal of 2 bases from V and 4 bases from J, the junction contained 4 bases not matched to a gene. Germline-derived CDR1 and CDR2 are KGHSH and LQKENI. CDR3 in amino acids: CASSPGDRGRETQYF. The CDR3 DNA is TGTGCCAGCTCACCAGGGGACAGGGGACGAGAGACCCAGTACTTC.

The chain recombines TRBV2 with TRBJ2-1; D unclear. Trimming shortened V by 9 bases and J by 2 bases, and 20 bases separated the two germline ends. Germline-derived CDR1 and CDR2 are SNHLY and FYNNEI. The CDR3 sequence is 16 residues long. CDR3 loop: CARESFPGSTYNEQFF. DNA of the CDR3: TGTGCCAGAGAGAGTTTCCCAGGATCCACCTACAATGAGCAGTTCTTC.

The V call is TRBV6-1, the J call TRBJ1-3, with D hard to call. CDR3 length: 15 residues. The germline V gene has CDR1 MNHNS and CDR2 SASEGT. Trimming cost V 5 bases and J 0 bases, with 11 bases left between them. DNA of the CDR3: TGTGCCAGCAGTTTGGAGAGGTCCTCTGGAAACACCATATATTTT. Translation: CASSLERSSGNTIYF.

In this sample, this clone turned up once. The chain has TRBV6-5 and TRBJ1-2; D is unresolved. The germline V gene encodes CDR1 MNHEY and CDR2 SVGAGI. V shed 6 bases and J shed 2 bases, with 16 bases lying between them. The CDR3 contains 15 residues. Written as DNA, the CDR3 is TGTGCCAGCAGCTCCCGAGGGTACGGAAACTATGGCTACACCTTC. Translated: CASSSRGYGNYGYTF.

The chain is built from TRBV19 and TRBJ2-1, with a possible D match to TRBD2 (6 bases). Germline CDR1 reads LNHDA; CDR2 reads SQIVND (reference sequence). The V end was cut by 3 bases, the J end by 0 bases, with 15 bases between. The CDR3 has 17 residues. CDR3 bases: TGTGCCAGTAGTATCAGGGACTTGGGGAGCTCCTACAATGAGCAGTTCTTC. This codes for CASSIRDLGSSYNEQFF.